This T cell receptor (beta chain) emerged from a study of blood T cell repertoires in COVID-19. Individuals aged roughly 18 to 95 years were recruited from approximately 22 US areas. Clones were sequenced by immunoSEQ multiplex PCR, and TCRdb holds only the in-frame ones, with some missing. The sample records roughly 500,000 clones, around 87% being singletons. This clonotype was sampled from a woman between 35 and 50 years old who had recovered from COVID-19. Sequenced: PBMCs or T cells enriched from blood (not recorded which).

In DNA, the CDR3 is TGCAGCGTAGAAACACAGCGGGGCAGAAGTCGCTACGAGCAGTACTTC. Amino acids: CSVETQRGRSRYEQYF. This rearrangement joins TRBV29-1 to TRBJ2-7; 7 bases line up with TRBD2. The junction had 17 bases not matched to a gene; V was cut back by 6 bases and J by 3 bases. Germline loops: CDR1 SQVTM, CDR2 ANQGSEA. The CDR3 loop spans 16 amino acids.